The entry that follows covers one T cell receptor beta chain sequence. Only in-frame clones appear in the TCRdb table, and some are missing; sequencing was by immunoSEQ multiplex PCR. Found here are hundreds of thousands of clones, more than 80% of them singletons; the top ten hold approximately 1.1%. The junction had 16 bases not matched to a gene; V was cut back by 0 bases and J by 10 bases. The CDR3 spans 18 residues. Germline V gene data show CDR1 as LGHDT and CDR2 as YNNKEL (reference sequence). This sample is drawn from a study of blood T cell repertoires in COVID-19. Overall study context: Sample material is recorded as cDNA or gDNA derived from T cells, B-cell-depleted T cells, or PBMCs.

Participants had their cohort set by participant-reported clinical history. In Cohort 3, a recovered donor had either two negative PCRs, clearance, or symptom resolution. The V call is TRBV3-1 (or the pseudogene TRBV3-2), the J call TRBJ2-1, with 9 bases matching TRBD2. This clonotype was sampled from a young man who had recovered from COVID-19. Sequences were obtained from PBMCs or T cells enriched from blood (not recorded which). DNA for the CDR3: TGTGCCAGCAGCCAAGATCACCCCCGGGCGGGGGGGCGAAAGGAGCAGTTCTTC. It codes for CASSQDHPRAGGRKEQFF.